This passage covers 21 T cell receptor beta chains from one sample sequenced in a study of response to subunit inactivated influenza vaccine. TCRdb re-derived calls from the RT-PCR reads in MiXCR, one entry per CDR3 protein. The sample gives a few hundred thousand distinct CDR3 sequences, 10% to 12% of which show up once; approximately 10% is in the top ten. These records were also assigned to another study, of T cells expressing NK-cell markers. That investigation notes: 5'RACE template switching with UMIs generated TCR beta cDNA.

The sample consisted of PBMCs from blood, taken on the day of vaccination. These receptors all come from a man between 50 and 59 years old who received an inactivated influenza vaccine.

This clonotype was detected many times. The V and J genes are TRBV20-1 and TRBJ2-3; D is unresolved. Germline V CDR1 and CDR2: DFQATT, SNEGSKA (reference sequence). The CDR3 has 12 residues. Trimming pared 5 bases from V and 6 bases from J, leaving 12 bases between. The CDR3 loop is CSAPPAGDTQYF. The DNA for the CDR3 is TGCAGTGCTCCCCCTGCTGGGGATACGCAGTATTTT.

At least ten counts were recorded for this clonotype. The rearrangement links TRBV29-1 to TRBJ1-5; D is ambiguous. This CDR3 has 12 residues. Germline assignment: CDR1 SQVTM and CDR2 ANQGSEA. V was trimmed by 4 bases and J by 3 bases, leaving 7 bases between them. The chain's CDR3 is CSVATYNQPQHF. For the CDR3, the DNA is TGCAGCGTTGCGACCTACAATCAGCCCCAGCATTTT.

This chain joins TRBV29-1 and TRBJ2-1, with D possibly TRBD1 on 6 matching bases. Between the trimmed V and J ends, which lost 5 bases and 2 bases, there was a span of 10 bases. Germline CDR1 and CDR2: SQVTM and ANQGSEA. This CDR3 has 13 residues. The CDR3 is CSVLDSTYNEQFF. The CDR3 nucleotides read TGCAGCGTTTTGGACAGTACCTACAATGAGCAGTTCTTC.

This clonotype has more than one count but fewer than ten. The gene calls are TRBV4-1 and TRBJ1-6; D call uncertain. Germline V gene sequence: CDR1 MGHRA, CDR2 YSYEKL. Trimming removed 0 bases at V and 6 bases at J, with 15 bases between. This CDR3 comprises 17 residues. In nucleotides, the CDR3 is TGCGCCAGCAGCCAAGAAGGTAGAGGAAAGGGTAATTCACCCCTCCACTTT. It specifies CASSQEGRGKGNSPLHF.

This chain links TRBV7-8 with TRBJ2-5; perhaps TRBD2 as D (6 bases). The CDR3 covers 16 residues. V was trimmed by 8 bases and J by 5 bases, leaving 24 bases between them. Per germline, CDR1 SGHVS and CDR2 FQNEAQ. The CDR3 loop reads CASDAGWSLTGETQYF. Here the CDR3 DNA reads TGTGCCAGCGATGCGGGGTGGTCTCTCACTGGGGAGACCCAGTACTTC.

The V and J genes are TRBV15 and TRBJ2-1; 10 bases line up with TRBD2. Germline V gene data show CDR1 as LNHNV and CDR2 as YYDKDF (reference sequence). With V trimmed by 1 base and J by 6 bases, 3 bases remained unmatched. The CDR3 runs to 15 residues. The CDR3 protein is CATSRGSGRRNEQFF. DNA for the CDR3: TGTGCCACCAGCAGAGGTAGCGGGAGGCGCAATGAGCAGTTCTTC.

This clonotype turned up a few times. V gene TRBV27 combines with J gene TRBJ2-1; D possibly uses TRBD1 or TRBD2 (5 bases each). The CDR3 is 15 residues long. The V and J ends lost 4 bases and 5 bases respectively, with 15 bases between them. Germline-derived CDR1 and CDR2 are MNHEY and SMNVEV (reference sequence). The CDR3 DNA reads TGTGCCAGCAGTTCCGGGGACGGGTGGGACAATGAGCAGTTCTTC. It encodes CASSSGDGWDNEQFF.

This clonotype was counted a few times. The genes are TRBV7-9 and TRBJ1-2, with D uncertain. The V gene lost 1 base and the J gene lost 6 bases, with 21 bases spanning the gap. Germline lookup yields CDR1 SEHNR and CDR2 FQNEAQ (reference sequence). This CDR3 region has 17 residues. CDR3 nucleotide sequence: TGTGCCAGCAGCTTAGTTATAATGGTTATACCAGGCGATGGCTACACCTTC. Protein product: CASSLVIMVIPGDGYTF.

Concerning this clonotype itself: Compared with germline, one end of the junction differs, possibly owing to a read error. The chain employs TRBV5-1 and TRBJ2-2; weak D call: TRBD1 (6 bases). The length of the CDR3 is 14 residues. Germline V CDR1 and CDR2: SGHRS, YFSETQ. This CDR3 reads CASGLGQNTGELFF. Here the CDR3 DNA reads TGCGCCAGCGGCTTGGGACAGAACACCGGGGAGCTGTTTTTT.

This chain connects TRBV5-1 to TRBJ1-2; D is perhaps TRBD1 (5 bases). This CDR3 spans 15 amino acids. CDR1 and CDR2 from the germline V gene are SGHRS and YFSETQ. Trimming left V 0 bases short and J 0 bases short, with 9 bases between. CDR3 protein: CASSLDDSTNYGYTF. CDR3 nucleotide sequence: TGCGCCAGCAGCTTGGACGACAGCACTAACTATGGCTACACCTTC.

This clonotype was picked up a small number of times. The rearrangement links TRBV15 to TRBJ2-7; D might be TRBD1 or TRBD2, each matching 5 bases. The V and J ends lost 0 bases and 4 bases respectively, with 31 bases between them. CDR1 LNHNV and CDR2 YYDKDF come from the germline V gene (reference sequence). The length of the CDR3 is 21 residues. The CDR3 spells CATSRDGGPFSDGVRMYEQYF. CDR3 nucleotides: TGTGCCACCAGCAGAGATGGGGGACCATTTTCGGACGGGGTAAGAATGTACGAGCAGTACTTC. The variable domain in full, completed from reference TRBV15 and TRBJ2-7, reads DAMVIQNPRYQVTQFGKPVTLSCSQTLNHNVMYWYQQKSSQAPKLLFHYYDKDFNNEADTPDNFQSRRPNTSFCFLDIRSPGLGDTAMYLCATSRDGGPFSDGVRMYEQYFGPGTRLTVT.

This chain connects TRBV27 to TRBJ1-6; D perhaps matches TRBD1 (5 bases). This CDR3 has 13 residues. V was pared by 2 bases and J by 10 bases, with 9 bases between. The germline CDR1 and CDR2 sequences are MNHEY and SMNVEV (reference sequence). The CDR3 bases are TGTGCCAGCAGTTTAGGGGGGTACTCACCCCTCCACTTT. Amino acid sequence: CASSLGGYSPLHF.

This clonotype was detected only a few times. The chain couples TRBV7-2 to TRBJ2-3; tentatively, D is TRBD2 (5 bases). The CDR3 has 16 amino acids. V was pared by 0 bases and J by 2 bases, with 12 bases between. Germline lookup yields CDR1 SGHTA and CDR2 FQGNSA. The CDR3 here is CASSLAVGAPTDTQYF. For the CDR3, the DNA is TGTGCCAGCAGCTTAGCCGTGGGAGCCCCCACAGATACGCAGTATTTT.

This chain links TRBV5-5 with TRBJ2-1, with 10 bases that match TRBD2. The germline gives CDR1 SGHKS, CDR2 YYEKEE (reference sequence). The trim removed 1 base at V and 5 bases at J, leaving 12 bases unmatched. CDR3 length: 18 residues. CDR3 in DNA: TGTGCCAGCAGCTTGTGGCTAGCGGGGGTTGCGGGGCACAATGAGCAGTTCTTC. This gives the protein CASSLWLAGVAGHNEQFF.

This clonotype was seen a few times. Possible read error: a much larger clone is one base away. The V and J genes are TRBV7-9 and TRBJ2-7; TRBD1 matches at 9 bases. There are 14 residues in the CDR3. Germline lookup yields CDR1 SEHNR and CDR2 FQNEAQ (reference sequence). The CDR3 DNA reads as TGTGCCAGCAGCCCCGGGACAGGGTCCTTCGAGCAGTACTTC. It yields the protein CASSPGTGSFEQYF.

CDR3 region: CSARDPTRGIVETQYF. The CDR3 region has the DNA TGCAGTGCTAGAGATCCGACTAGGGGGATTGTAGAGACCCAGTACTTC. The chain recombines TRBV20-1 with TRBJ2-5, with D possibly called TRBD1 or TRBD2 (6 bases each). Germline V lookup: CDR1 DFQATT, CDR2 SNEGSKA (reference sequence). There are 16 residues in the CDR3. Trimming cost V 0 bases and J 4 bases, with 18 bases left between them.

CDR3 coding DNA: TGTGCCAGCAGCAGACTAGCGGGAGGAGAGACCCAGTACTTC. Amino acid sequence: CASSRLAGGETQYF. The V and J genes are TRBV2 and TRBJ2-5; TRBD2 matches 13 bases. CDR3 length: 14 amino acids. J gave up 4 bases and V 6 bases, and 2 bases lay outside the gene matches. Looked up from germline, CDR1 is SNHLY and CDR2 is FYNNEI.

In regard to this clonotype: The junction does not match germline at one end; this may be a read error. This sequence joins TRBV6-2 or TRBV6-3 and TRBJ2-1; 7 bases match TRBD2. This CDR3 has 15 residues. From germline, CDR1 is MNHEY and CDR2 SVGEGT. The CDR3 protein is CPSRRQAGTYNEQFF. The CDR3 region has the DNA TGTCCCAGCAGACGCCAAGCGGGGACCTACAATGAGCAGTTCTTC.

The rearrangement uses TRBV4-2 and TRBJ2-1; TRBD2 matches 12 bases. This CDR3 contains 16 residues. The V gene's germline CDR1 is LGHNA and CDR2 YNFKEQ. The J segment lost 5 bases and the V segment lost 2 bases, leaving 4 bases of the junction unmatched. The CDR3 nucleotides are TGTGCCAGCAGCCAATCGACTAGCGGGGGAAACAATGAGCAGTTCTTC. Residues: CASSQSTSGGNNEQFF.

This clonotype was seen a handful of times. The CDR3 DNA is TGTGCCAGCGGAGACATTCAGCTCGAGCAGTACTTC. It codes for CASGDIQLEQYF. The chain uses TRBV3-1 and TRBJ2-7; D is unresolved. Trimming removed 8 bases at V and 6 bases at J, with 14 bases between. The CDR3 spans 12 residues. Germline-derived CDR1 and CDR2 are LGHDT and YNNKEL (reference sequence).

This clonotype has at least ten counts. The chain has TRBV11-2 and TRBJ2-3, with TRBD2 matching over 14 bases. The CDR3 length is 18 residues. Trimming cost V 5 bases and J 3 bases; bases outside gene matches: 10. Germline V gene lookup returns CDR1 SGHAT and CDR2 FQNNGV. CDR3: CASSMGLAGAFGTDTQYF. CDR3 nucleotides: TGTGCCAGCAGCATGGGACTAGCGGGGGCCTTCGGGACAGATACGCAGTATTTT.